This T cell receptor (beta chain) emerged from a study of control samples from healthy donors and cancer patients. The CDR3 contains 13 residues. The germline CDR1 and CDR2 sequences are LNHDA and SQIVND (reference sequence). Trimming left V 7 bases short and J 4 bases short, with 13 bases between. This clone turned up a few times. TCRdb keeps only in-frame clones here, not all; method: immunoSEQ multiplex PCR. The data contain 90,000 or so clones, less than 90% of them singletons. The source is a woman aged 70 to 79 in good health. The chain has TRBV19 and TRBJ1-2; maybe TRBD1 (5 bases). Source material: blood. CDR3 DNA sequence: TGTGCCAGTATGGGGGACGACAGCTATGGCTACACCTTC. This sequence encodes CASMGDDSYGYTF. Together with reference TRBV19 and TRBJ1-2, the CDR3 gives the full variable domain: DGGITQSPKYLFRKEGQNVTLSCEQNLNHDAMYWYRQDPGQGLRLIYYSQIVNDFQKGDIAEGYSVSREKKESFPLTVTSAQKNPTAFYLCASMGDDSYGYTFGSGTRLTVV.